This T cell receptor (beta chain) comes out of a study of blood T cell repertoires in COVID-19. CDR1 and CDR2 from the germline V gene are KGHSH and LQKENI. The CDR3 sequence is 14 residues long. Trimming removed 4 bases at V and 0 bases at J, with 10 bases between. In the source study's methods: Estimation of nucleated cell counts was performed using reference gene primer amplification. Some clones are missing from TCRdb's copy, which holds only in-frame ones; the method was immunoSEQ multiplex PCR. The V and J calls and clone size were taken over from that table, and D and trimming were inferred from the DNA. The profile shows approximately 100,000 clones, 89% of them singletons.

The chain links TRBV18 to TRBJ2-7, with D tentatively TRBD1 (6 bases). This clonotype was sampled from a woman in her fifties or sixties with acute or convalescent COVID-19. Input material: peripheral blood. This chain's CDR3 is CASSLRQDSYEQYF. The CDR3 DNA reads as TGTGCCAGCTCACTTAGACAGGACTCCTACGAGCAGTACTTC.